This TCR beta chain was identified during a study of chemoradiotherapy in HPV16-positive cancers. Study-wide results and limits: For HPV16-positive patients, expanding HPV-responsive T cells associated with longer recurrence-free survival. During treatment, candidate HPV-specific clones and E7-related motifs expanded in tumor. Only a couple of HPV16-positive patients supplied the functional HPV-specificity definition.

The repertoire was sequenced with immunoSEQ multiplex PCR; TCRdb's copy has only in-frame clones and lacks some. The sample has 30,000 to 40,000 clones, 80% to 90% seen once. Germline V gene sequence: CDR1 MNHGY, CDR2 SVAAGI. The CDR3 spans 13 residues. V lost 5 bases to trimming and J lost 5 bases, with 12 bases between them. Concerning this clone itself: The antigen is unknown.

The gene calls are TRBV6-9 and TRBJ1-2; D unclear. The sample in question was blood, obtained from a patient who underwent chemoradiotherapy. The receptor comes from a human donor with HPV-associated anogenital cancer. DNA for the CDR3: TGTGCCAGCAGTCGCTCCACTGTGTATGGCTACACCTTC. This sequence encodes CASSRSTVYGYTF.